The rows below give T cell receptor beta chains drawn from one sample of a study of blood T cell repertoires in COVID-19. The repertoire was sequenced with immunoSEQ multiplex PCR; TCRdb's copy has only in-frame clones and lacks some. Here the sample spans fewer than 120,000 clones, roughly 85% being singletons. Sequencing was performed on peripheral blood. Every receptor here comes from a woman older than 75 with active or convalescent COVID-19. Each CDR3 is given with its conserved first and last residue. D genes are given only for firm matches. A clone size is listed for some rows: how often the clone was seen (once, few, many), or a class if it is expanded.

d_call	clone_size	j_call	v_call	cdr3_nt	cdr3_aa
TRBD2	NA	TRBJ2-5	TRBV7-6	TGTGCCAGCAGATCGGGAGGAGGAGGGCCGGGTGAGACCCAGTACTTC	CASRSGGGGPGETQYF
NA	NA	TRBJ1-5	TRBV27	TGTGCCAGCAGTTTATTCGGGGGGAATCAGCCCCAGCATTTT	CASSLFGGNQPQHF
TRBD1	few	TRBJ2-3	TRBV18	TGTGCCAGCTCACCAGCAGGGGGCCGAGAGACAGATACGCAGTATTTT	CASSPAGGRETDTQYF
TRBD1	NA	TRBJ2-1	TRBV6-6	TGTGCCAGCAGTCTGACAGGGCGCATGGTAGGCCCTTACAATGAGCAGTTCTTC	CASSLTGRMVGPYNEQFF
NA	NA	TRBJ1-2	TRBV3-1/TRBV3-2	TGTGCCAGCAGCCAAGATATAGCGTCCCTGGGTGGCTACACCTTC	CASSQDIASLGGYTF
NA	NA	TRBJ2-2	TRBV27	TGTGCCAGCAGCGCAGAGGGCTCCTGGAGGGGGGAGCTGTTTTTT	CASSAEGSWRGELFF
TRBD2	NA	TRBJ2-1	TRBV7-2	TGTGCCAGCAGCTTAGTCGGCGGGAGCCATGAGCAGTTCTTC	CASSLVGGSHEQFF
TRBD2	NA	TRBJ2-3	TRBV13	TGTGCCAGCAATGAGCACGGACTAGCGGCAGTGATTTTCACAGAGGATACGCAGTATTTT	CASNEHGLAAVIFTEDTQYF
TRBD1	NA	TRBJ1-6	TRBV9	TGTGCCAGCAGCCCCCAGACAGGGCGGAATTCACCCCTCCACTTT	CASSPQTGRNSPLHF
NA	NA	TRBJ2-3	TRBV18	TGTGCCAGCTCACCCCAGCAGGGGGGTAAGGTGCAGTATTTT	CASSPQQGGKVQYF
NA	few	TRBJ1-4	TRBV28	TGTGCCACCGTAGATGGGGGACTTAATGAAAAACTGTTTTTT	CATVDGGLNEKLFF
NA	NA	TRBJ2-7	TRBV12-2	TGTGCAAGTCGCCCCCCCTGTAAACTAACCTACGAGCAGTACTTC	CASRPPCKLTYEQYF
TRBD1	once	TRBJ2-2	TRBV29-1	TGCAGCGTTACCGGGACAGGGGGCAGCGGGGAGCTGTTTTTT	CSVTGTGGSGELFF
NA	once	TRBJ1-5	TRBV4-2	TGTGCCAGCAGCCATTCGGGAAAGGGCCGCAATCAGCCCCAGCATTTT	CASSHSGKGRNQPQHF
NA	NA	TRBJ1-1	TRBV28	TGTGCCAGCACCTGGACAGTGAACACTGAAGCTTTCTTT	CASTWTVNTEAFF
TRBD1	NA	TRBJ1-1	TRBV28	TGTGCCAGCAGTTCTCAGGGGGCTTGGGCTTTCTTT	CASSSQGAWAFF
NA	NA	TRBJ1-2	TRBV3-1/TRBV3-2	TGTGCCAGCAGCCAAGGCCCACAGTACTATGGCTACACCTTC	CASSQGPQYYGYTF
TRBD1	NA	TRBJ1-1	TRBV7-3	TGTGCCAGCAGCCGACAGGGGAACACTGAAGCTTTCTTT	CASSRQGNTEAFF
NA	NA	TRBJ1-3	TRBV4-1	TGCGCCAGCAGCCTCGAGCAGACAGTCTCTGGAAACACCATATATTTT	CASSLEQTVSGNTIYF
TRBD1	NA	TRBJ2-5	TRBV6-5	TGTGCCAGCAGTTACTCGGGACAGGGTTTTGAGACCCAGTACTTC	CASSYSGQGFETQYF
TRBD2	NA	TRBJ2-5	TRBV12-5	TGTGCTAGTGGTCCCCCCGGGGCTAGCGGGAGAGAGACCCAGTACTTC	CASGPPGASGRETQYF
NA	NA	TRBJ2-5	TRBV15	TGTGCCACCAGCAGAGATTTCAGGCAGGTGTCGAGAGAGACCCAGTACTTC	CATSRDFRQVSRETQYF
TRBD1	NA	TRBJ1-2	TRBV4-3	TGCGCCAGCAGCCAGATGGGACAGTTTTACTATGGCTACACCTTC	CASSQMGQFYYGYTF
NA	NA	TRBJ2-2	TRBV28	TGTGCCAGCACCGTGGGGGGGCTGAACACCGGGGAGCTGTTTTTT	CASTVGGLNTGELFF
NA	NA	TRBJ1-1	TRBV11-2	TGTGCCAGCAGTCGGGCCGGGATCGAAGCTTTCTTT	CASSRAGIEAFF
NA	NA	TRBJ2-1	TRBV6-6	TGTGCCAGCGGGATGGGGCCCTACAATGAGCAGTTCTTC	CASGMGPYNEQFF
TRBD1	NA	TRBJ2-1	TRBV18	TGTGCCAGCTCACCTCCAGGACAGGGGGTCCCTTACAATGAGCAGTTCTTC	CASSPPGQGVPYNEQFF
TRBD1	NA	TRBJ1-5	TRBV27	TGTGCCAGCAGCTTAGGGACAGGGTACAATCAGCCCCAGCATTTT	CASSLGTGYNQPQHF
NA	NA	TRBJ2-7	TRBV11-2	TGTGCCAGCAGCTTTTCCGGGGTCGAGCAGTACTTC	CASSFSGVEQYF
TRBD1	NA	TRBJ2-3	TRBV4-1	TGCGCCAGCAGCCGAGACAGGGCCACAGATACGCAGTATTTT	CASSRDRATDTQYF
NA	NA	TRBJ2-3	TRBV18	TGTGCCAGCTCACCAGTGTCAGGGGCCACAGATACGCAGTATTTT	CASSPVSGATDTQYF
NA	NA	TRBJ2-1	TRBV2	TGTGCCAGCAGTTTCATAAACAGGGACAATGAGCAGTTCTTC	CASSFINRDNEQFF
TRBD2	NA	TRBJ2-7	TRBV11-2	TGTGCCAGCAGCTTAGGCTATCGACTAGCGGGAACCCTCGAGCAGTACTTC	CASSLGYRLAGTLEQYF
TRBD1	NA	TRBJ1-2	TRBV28	TGTGCCAGCAGTTCAGACCCAGGGACAGGGCTTGGCTACACCTTC	CASSSDPGTGLGYTF
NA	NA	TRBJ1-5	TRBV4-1	TGCGCCAGCAGCCAAGATCGGGTGAGGGATCAGCCCCAGCATTTT	CASSQDRVRDQPQHF
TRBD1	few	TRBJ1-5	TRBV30	TGTGCCTGGAGTGGGCAGACAGGGAATAGCAATCAGCCCCAGCATTTT	CAWSGQTGNSNQPQHF
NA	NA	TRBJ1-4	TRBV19	TGTGCCAGTACTACCACAGGGTCTAGCCGAAAACTGTTTTTT	CASTTTGSSRKLFF
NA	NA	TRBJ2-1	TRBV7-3	TGTGCCAGCAGCCTTCGACTAAGCTCCTACAATGAGCAGTTCTTC	CASSLRLSSYNEQFF
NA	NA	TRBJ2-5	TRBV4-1	TGCGCCAGCAGCCAAGAGACCCAGGGGGAGGTTGGGACCCAGTACTTC	CASSQETQGEVGTQYF
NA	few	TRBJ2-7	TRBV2	TGTGCCAGCAGTGGCAGGACCTACGAGCAGTACTTC	CASSGRTYEQYF
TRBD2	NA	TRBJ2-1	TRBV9	TGTGCCAGCAGCGTAGTTGGGACTACTAGAGGATCCTACAATGAGCAGTTCTTC	CASSVVGTTRGSYNEQFF
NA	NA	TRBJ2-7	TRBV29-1	TGCAGCGTTGCACAGACCTACGAGCAGTACTTC	CSVAQTYEQYF
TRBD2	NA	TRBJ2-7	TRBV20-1	TGCAGTGCTAGTACGGGAGGCTATTACGAGCAGTACTTC	CSASTGGYYEQYF